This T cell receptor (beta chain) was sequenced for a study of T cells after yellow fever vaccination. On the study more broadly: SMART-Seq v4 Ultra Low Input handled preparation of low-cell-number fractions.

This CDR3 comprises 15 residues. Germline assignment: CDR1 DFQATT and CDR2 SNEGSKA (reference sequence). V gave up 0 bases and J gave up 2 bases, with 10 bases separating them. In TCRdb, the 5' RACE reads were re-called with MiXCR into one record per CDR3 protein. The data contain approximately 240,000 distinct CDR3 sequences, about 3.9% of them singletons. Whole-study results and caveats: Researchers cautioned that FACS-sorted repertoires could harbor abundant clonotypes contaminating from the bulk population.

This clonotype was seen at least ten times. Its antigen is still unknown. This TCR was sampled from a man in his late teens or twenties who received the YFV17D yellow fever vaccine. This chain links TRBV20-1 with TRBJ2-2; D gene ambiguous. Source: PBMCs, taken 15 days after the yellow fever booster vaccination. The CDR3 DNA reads TGCAGTGCTAGAGATGACGGTCATAACACCGGGGAGCTGTTTTTT. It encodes CSARDDGHNTGELFF.